Following are 3 T cell receptor beta chains from one sample sequenced in a study of beta chain features in type 1 diabetes (dated by TCRdb to the late 2010s). General findings and caveats noted by the study authors: Type 1 diabetes patients showed a moderate but significant shortening of TCRB CDR3 length in all four CD4+ subsets.

The library was built by means of the immunoSEQ multiplex PCR assay. The entire isolated RNA was reverse transcribed using the High Capacity cDNA Reverse Transcription Kit, and thus expressed TCRB transcripts were sequenced. The table comes from immuneACCESS by way of TCRdb, which keeps in-frame sequences with V and J called. Part of the clones is missing from these tables; in studies checked, under half for an unresolved V gene and the rest for unknown reasons. The sample table contains roughly 160,000 clones; only one count was recorded for about 7.9% of them. The biggest ten clones account for under 0.55% of the sample. The antigens for these receptors are not known. The sequenced sample was central memory CD4+ T cells from blood. The origin of the receptors is a young man with type 1 diabetes.

The CDR3 spells CASSLKPLDGTQYF. CDR3 coding DNA: TGTGCCAGCAGCTTAAAGCCACTAGATGGGACCCAGTACTTC. The chain has TRBV7-7 and TRBJ2-5; D is perhaps TRBD2 (5 bases). The ends were cut back, 2 bases at V and 7 bases at J, with 14 bases in the middle. The CDR3 extends over 14 amino acids. Germline V gene lookup returns CDR1 SSHAT and CDR2 FNYEAQ (reference sequence).

The V and J genes are TRBV7-2 and TRBJ1-1; D unresolved. The CDR3 covers 14 residues. CDR1 and CDR2 (germline): SGHTA, FQGNSA. V gave up 4 bases and J gave up 5 bases, with 14 bases separating them. The CDR3 nucleotides read TGTGCCAGCAGCTCTTGGGCGGGGAGGACTGAAGCTTTCTTT. Residues: CASSSWAGRTEAFF.

The rearrangement links TRBV5-1 to TRBJ2-1; the D gene is possibly TRBD2 (7 bases). V shed 2 bases and J shed 7 bases, with 19 bases lying between them. Per germline, CDR1 SGHRS and CDR2 YFSETQ. This CDR3 contains 16 residues. CDR3 in DNA: TGCGCCAGCAGCTTTTGGGGGGGCGAACTACGGAATGAGCAGTTCTTC. This gives the protein CASSFWGGELRNEQFF.